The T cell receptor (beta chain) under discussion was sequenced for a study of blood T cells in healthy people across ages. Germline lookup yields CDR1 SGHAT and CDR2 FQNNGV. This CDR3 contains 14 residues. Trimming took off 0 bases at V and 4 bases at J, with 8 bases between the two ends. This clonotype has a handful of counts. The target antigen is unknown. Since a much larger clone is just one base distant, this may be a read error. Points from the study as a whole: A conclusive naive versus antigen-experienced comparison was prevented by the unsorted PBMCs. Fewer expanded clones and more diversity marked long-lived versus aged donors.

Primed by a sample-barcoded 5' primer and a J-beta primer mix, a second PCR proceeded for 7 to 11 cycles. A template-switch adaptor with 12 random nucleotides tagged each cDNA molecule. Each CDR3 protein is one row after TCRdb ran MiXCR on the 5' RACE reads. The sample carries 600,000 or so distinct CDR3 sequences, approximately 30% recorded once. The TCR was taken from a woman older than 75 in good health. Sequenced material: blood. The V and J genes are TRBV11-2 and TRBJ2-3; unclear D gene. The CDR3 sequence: CASSLDRRADTQYF. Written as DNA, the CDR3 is TGTGCCAGCAGCTTAGATCGGCGCGCAGATACGCAGTATTTT.